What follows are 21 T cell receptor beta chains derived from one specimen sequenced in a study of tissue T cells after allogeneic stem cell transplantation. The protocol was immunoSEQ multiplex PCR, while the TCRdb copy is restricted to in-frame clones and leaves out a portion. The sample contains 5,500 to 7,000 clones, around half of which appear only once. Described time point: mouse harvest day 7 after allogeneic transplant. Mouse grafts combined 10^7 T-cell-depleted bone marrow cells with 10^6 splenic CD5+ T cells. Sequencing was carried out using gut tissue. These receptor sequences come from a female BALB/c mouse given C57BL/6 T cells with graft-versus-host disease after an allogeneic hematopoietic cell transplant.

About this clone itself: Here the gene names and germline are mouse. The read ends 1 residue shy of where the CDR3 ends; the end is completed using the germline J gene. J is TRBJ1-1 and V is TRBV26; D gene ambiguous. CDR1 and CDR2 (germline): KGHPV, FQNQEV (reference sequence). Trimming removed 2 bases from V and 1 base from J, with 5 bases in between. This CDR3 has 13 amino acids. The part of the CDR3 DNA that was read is TGTGCCAGCAGTCTGACCACGAACACAGAAGTCTTC. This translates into CASSLTTNTEVF. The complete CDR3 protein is CASSLTTNTEVFF. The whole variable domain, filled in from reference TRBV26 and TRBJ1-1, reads NSKVIQTPRYLVKGQGQKAKMRCIPEKGHPVVFWYQQNKNNEFKFLINFQNQEVLQQIDMTEKRFSAECPSNSPCSLEIQSSEAGDSALYLCASSLTTNTEVFFGKGTRLTVV.

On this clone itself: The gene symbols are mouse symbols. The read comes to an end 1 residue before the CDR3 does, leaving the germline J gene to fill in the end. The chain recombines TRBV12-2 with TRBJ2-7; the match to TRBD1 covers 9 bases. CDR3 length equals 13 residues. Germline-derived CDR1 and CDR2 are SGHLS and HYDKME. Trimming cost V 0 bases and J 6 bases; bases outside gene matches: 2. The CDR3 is CASSLDRGFEQYF. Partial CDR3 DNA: TGTGCCAGCTCTCTCGACAGGGGGTTTGAACAGTAC.

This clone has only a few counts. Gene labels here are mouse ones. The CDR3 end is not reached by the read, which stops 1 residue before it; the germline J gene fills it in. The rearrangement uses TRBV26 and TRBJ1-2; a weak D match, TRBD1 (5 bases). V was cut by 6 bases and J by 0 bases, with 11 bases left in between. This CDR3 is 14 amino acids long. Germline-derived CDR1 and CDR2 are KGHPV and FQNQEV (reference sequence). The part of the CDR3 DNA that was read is TGTGCCAGCAGACGGACAAATGCAAACTCCGACTACACC. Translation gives CASRRTNANSDYT. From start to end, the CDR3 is CASRRTNANSDYTF.

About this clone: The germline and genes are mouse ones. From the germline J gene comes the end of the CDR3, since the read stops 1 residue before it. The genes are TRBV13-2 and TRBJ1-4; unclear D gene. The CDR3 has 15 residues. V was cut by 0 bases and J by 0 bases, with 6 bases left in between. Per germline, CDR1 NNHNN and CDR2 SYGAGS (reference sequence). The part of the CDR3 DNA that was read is TGTGCCAGCGGTGATGCAAGGGTTTCCAACGAAAGATTATTT. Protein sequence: CASGDARVSNERLF. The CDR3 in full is CASGDARVSNERLFF.

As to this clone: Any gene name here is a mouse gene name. The sequenced CDR3 bases are TGTGCCAGCAGCCAAGATAGGGGACTGGGCTATGCTGAGCAGTTC. Translated, it gives CASSQDRGLGYAEQF. In full, the CDR3 reads CASSQDRGLGYAEQFF. The chain recombines TRBV2 with TRBJ2-1; 9 bases match TRBD2. The read is 1 residue too short to cover the CDR3 end, so that end is filled in from the germline J gene. This CDR3 spans 16 amino acids. After removal of 0 bases from V and 3 bases from J, the junction contained 3 bases not matched to a gene. Per germline, CDR1 LGHNA and CDR2 YSYQKL.

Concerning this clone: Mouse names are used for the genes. The sequenced CDR3 bases are TGTGCCAGCAGTCGACTGGGGGATGCAGAAACGCTGTAT. Its translation is CASSRLGDAETLY. The full-length CDR3 reads as CASSRLGDAETLYF. The chain combines TRBV19 with TRBJ2-3, with 9 bases fitting TRBD2. With the read ending 1 residue before the CDR3 end, the germline J gene is used to fill in that end. The CDR3 runs to 14 residues. With V trimmed by 4 bases and J by 2 bases, 2 bases remained unmatched. Germline V lookup: CDR1 FNHDT, CDR2 SITEND (reference sequence).

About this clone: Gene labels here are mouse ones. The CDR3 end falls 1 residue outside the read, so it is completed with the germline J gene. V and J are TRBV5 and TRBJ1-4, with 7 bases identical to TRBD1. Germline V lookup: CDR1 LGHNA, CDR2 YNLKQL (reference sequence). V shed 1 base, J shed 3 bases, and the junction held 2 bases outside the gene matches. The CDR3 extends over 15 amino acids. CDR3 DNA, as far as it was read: TGTGCCAGCAGCCAAGCGCAGGGGGCCAACGAAAGATTATTT. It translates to CASSQAQGANERLF. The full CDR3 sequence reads CASSQAQGANERLFF.

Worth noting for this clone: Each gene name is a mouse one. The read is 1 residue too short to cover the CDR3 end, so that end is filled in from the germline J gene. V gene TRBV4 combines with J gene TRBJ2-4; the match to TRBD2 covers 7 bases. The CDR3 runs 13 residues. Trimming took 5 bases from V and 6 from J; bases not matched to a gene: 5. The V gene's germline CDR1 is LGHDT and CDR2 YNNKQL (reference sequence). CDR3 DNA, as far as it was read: TGTGCCAGCAGCGTGGGGGGACGCAACACCTTGTAC. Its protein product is CASSVGGRNTLY. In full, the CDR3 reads CASSVGGRNTLYF.

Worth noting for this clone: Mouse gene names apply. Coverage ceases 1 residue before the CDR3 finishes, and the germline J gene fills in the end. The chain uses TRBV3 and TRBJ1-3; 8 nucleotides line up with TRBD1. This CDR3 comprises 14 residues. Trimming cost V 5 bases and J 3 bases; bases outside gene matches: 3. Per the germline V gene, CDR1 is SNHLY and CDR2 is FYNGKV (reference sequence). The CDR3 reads CASSPDRDGNTLYF. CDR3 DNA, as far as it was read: TGTGCCAGCAGCCCGGACAGGGATGGAAATACGCTCTAT.

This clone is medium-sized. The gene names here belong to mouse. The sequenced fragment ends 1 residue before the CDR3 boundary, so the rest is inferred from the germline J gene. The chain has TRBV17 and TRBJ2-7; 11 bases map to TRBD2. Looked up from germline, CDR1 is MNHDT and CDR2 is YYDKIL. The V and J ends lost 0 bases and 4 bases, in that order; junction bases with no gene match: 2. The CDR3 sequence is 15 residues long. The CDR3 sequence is CASSRDRDWGYEQYF. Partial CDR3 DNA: TGTGCTAGCAGTAGAGATCGGGACTGGGGGTATGAACAGTAC. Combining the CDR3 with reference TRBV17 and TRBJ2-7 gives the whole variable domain DTTVKQNPRYKLARVGKPVNLICSQTMNHDTMYWYQKKPNQAPKLLLFYYDKILNREADTFEKFQSSRPNNSFCSLYIGSAGLEYSAMYLCASSRDRDWGYEQYFGPGTRLTVL.

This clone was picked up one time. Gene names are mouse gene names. The CDR3 protein is CASSYGLYSYAEQFF. CDR3 DNA (partial): TGTGCCAGCAGCTACGGACTGTATAGCTATGCTGAGCAGTTC. This chain connects TRBV3 to TRBJ2-1; maybe TRBD2 (6 bases). With the read ending 1 residue before the CDR3 end, the germline J gene is used to fill in that end. The CDR3 is 15 amino acids. Germline V gene data show CDR1 as SNHLY and CDR2 as FYNGKV (reference sequence). V lost 4 bases, J lost 3 bases, and 13 bases lay in between.

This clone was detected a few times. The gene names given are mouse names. CDR3 DNA, as far as it was read: TGTGCCAGCAGTCTAGGGGGGGCGCCCGGGCAGCTCTAC. This sequence encodes CASSLGGAPGQLY. In full, the CDR3 reads CASSLGGAPGQLYF. The chain uses TRBV26 and TRBJ2-2; 8 bases line up with TRBD2. The observed sequence ends 1 residue before the CDR3 terminus, with the missing tail filled in from the germline J gene. This CDR3 spans 14 amino acids. The V gene's germline CDR1 is KGHPV and CDR2 FQNQEV (reference sequence). V trimming: 3 bases; J trimming: 6 bases; junction bases outside the gene matches: 3.

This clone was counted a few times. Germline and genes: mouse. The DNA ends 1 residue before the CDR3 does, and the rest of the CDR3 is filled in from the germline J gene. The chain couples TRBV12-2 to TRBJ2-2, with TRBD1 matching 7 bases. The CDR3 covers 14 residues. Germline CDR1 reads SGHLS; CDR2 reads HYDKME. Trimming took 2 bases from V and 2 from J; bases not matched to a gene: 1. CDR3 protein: CASSPGQNTGQLYF. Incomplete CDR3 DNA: TGTGCCAGCTCTCCGGGACAGAACACCGGGCAGCTCTAC.

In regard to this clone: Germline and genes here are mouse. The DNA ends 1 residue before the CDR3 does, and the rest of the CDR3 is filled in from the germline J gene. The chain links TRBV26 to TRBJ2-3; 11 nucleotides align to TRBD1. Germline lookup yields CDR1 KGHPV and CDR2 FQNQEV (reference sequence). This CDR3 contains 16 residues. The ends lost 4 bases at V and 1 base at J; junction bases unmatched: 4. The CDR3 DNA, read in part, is TGTGCCAGCAGTCACCGGGACAGGGGGGGTGCAGAAACGCTGTAT. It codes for CASSHRDRGGAETLY. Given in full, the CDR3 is CASSHRDRGGAETLYF.

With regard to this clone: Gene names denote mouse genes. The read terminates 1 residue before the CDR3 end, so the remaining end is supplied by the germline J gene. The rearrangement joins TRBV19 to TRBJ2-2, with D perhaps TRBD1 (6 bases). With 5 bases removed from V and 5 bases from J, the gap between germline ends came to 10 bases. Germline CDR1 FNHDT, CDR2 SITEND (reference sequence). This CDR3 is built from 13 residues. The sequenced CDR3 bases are TGTGCCAGCAGAACAGGGAGGACCGGGCAGCTCTAC. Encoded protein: CASRTGRTGQLY. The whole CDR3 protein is CASRTGRTGQLYF. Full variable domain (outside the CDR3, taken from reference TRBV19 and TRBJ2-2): GGIITQTPKFLIGQEGQKLTLKCQQNFNHDTMYWYRQDSGKGLRLIYYSITENDLQKGDLSEGYDASREKKSSFSLTVTSAQKNEMAVFLCASRTGRTGQLYFGEGSKLTVL.

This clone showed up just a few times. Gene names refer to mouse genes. This CDR3 reads CASSLSSSYEQYF. The sequenced part of the CDR3 DNA is TGTGCCAGCAGTCTGTCAAGCTCCTATGAACAGTAC. The genes are TRBV26 and TRBJ2-7; D gene ambiguous. Read data end 1 residue before the CDR3 end; the end is taken from the germline J gene. V lost 0 bases and J 0 bases, leaving 3 bases between the germline ends. The CDR3 totals 13 residues. The germline CDR1 and CDR2 sequences are KGHPV and FQNQEV (reference sequence).

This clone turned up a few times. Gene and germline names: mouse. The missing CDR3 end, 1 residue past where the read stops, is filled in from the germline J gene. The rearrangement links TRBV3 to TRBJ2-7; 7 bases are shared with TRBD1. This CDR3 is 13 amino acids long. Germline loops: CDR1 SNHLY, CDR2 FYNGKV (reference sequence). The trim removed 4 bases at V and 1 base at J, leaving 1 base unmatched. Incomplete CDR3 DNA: TGTGCCAGCAGCTCGGGACAGTCCTATGAACAGTAC. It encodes CASSSGQSYEQY. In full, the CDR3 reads CASSSGQSYEQYF.

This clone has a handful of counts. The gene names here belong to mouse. CDR3 loop: CSSSQLTANSDYTF. CDR3 bases read: TGCTCCAGCAGTCAATTGACAGCAAACTCCGACTACACC. V and J are TRBV23 and TRBJ1-2; TRBD1, the table's D call, lacks a check against the DNA. The read ends 1 residue before the CDR3 terminus; that terminus is restored from the germline J gene. The CDR3 runs 14 residues. Germline V lookup: CDR1 KGHTA, CDR2 FQNQQP.

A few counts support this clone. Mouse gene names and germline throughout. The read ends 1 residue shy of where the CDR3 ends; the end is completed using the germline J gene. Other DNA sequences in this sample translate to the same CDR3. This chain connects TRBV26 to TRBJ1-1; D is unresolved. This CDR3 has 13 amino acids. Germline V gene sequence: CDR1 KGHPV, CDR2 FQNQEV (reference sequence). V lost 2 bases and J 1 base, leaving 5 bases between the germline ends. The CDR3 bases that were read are TGTGCCAGCAGTCTGGGGCAAAACACAGAAGTCTTC. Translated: CASSLGQNTEVF. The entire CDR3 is CASSLGQNTEVFF.

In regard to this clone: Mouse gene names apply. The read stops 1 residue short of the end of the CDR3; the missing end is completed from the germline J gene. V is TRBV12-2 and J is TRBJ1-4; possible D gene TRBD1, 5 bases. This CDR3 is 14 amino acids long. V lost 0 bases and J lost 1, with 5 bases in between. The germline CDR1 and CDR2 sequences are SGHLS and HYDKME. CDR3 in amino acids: CASSLQGSNERLFF. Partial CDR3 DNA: TGTGCCAGCTCTCTCCAGGGTTCCAACGAAAGATTATTT.

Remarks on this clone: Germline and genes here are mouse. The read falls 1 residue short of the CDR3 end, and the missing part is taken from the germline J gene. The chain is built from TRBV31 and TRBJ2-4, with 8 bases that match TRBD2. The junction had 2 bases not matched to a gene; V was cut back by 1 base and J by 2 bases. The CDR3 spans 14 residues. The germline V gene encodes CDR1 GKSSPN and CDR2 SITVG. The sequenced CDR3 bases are TGTGCCTGGAGTCAACTGGGGGATCAAAACACCTTGTAC. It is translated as CAWSQLGDQNTLY. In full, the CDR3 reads CAWSQLGDQNTLYF.